This note documents a single T cell receptor beta chain sequence. This sample is part of a study of control samples from healthy donors and cancer patients. The CDR3 is 14 residues long. Germline V lookup: CDR1 MDHEN, CDR2 SYDVKM. J lost 2 bases, V lost 6 bases, and 5 bases had no gene match. The assay was immunoSEQ multiplex PCR, and TCRdb's table has in-frame clones only and misses some. Seen here are about 120,000 clones, 75% to 90% observed once, and the top ten hold approximately 1.1%. The specimen was PBMCs. The TCR comes from a woman in her fifties or sixties with colorectal cancer. The J gene is TRBJ2-3, the V gene TRBV28, with TRBD2 identical over 7 bases. As DNA, the CDR3 is TGTGCCAGCAGACCGAGCGGGAACACAGATACGCAGTATTTT. Amino acids: CASRPSGNTDTQYF. Based on the CDR3 plus reference TRBV28 and TRBJ2-3, the full variable domain is DVKVTQSSRYLVKRTGEKVFLECVQDMDHENMFWYRQDPGLGLRLIYFSYDVKMKEKGDIPEGYSVSREKKERFSLILESASTNQTSMYLCASRPSGNTDTQYFGPGTRLTVL.